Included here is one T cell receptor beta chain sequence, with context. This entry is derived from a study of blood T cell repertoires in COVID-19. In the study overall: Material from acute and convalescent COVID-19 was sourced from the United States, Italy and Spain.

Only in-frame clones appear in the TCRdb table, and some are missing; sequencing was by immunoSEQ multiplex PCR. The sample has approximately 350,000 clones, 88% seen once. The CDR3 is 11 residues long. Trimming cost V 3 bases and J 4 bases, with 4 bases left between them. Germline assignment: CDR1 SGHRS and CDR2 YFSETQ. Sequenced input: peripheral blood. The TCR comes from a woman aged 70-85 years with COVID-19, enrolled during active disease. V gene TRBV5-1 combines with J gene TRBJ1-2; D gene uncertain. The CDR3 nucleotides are TGCGCCAGCAGCTACGGCTATGGCTACACCTTC. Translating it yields CASSYGYGYTF.